This T cell receptor (beta chain) was sequenced during a study of blood T cell repertoires in COVID-19 (TCRdb year 2020). Study-level background: Collaborator samples came from the United States, Italy and Spain and covered acute and convalescent phases of COVID-19. A de-identified subject ID, COVID-19 status, age in years and sex were almost always included in the sample metadata. The material from the prospective study consisted of cDNA or gDNA derived from T cells, B-cell-depleted T cells, or PBMCs. Samples came from the ongoing ImmuneRACE study (first 160 participants) plus 1,254 subjects from 6 global collaborators. The repertoires were released in a freely available public database intended as a resource for research on the immune response to SARS-CoV-2. Subjects who had been exposed to COVID-19, were actively infected with it, or had recovered from it provided the deeply sampled blood TCRbeta repertoires that made up the dataset. HLA class I and class II types, where available, came from metadata supplied by the sample provider rather than from assay-based typing. The research as a whole found: The quantity of clinical and demographic metadata differed by source and by participant and was supplied without curation.

CDR1 and CDR2 were assigned from the germline V gene (reference sequence) as MNHNY and SVGAGI. The CDR3 sequence holds 16 residues, the cysteine and phenylalanine included. The only DNA kept is the CDR3, 48 bases in frame from the first base. V loses 6 bases at its end and J loses 4 bases; junction bases beyond the gene matches: 12. The immunoSEQ Assay, a bias-controlled multiplex PCR, was used to amplify TCRbeta CDR3 regions from genomic DNA. Per the authors' processing: Within the assay, amplification of reference gene primers was used to estimate how many nucleated cells each sample contained. Sequence reads were collapsed and filtered to measure the absolute abundance of every unique TCRbeta CDR3 rearrangement. For each sample, productive Simpson clonality was calculated by taking the square root of Simpson's diversity index across productive rearrangements. TCRdb provides this immuneACCESS table in a form limited to in-frame rearrangements. Some clones are lacking; in checked studies, under half of them reflect an unresolved V gene, and why the rest are absent is not known. For V, J and clone size, that table is used; D and trimming come from the DNA. Counted in this sample were roughly 91,000 clones; 65% to 85% of them appeared once. Approximately 10% of the sample comes from the top ten.

As concerns this clone: No antigen is known for it. No per-base quality is available; no much larger clone lies one base away.

Whole blood was collected in K2EDTA tubes by collaborating institutions according to the institutions' own protocols. For TCRbeta analysis, collaborators shipped samples in one of three forms: frozen whole blood, isolated PBMCs, or DNA extracted from either of those sample types. This receptor chain uses TRBV6-6 and TRBJ2-1, and 7 bases in between align with TRBD2. What was sequenced was peripheral blood. The TCR originated in a man aged 70-80 years with acute or convalescent COVID-19. The DNA sequence is given as TGTGCCAGCAGGGCTTCAGGGAGGGCCAAGTACAATGAGCAGTTCTTC. Its protein is CASRASGRAKYNEQFF.